This TCR beta chain appears in the sequencing data of a study of T cells in Graves' hyperthyroidism and ophthalmopathy. V was cut by 5 bases and J by 1 base, with 15 bases left in between. The CDR3 totals 17 residues. Germline CDR1 is SEHNR and CDR2 is FQNEAQ (reference sequence). This clonotype showed up many times. The source material, RNA transcripts, was used to amplify TCR beta CDR3 regions. HTBI primers were used for first-round RT-PCR of the TCR CDR3. TCRdb analysed the multiplex PCR reads with MiXCR anew, one entry per CDR3 protein. The table has about 770,000 distinct CDR3 sequences, about 19% seen once.

The chain is built from TRBV7-9 and TRBJ2-6; D is possibly TRBD1 or TRBD2 (6 bases each). Sequences were obtained from blood. This clonotype was sampled from a woman aged 45-65 years with Graves' hyperthyroidism that later progressed to Graves' ophthalmopathy. Here the CDR3 DNA reads TGTGCCAGCAGCGGACGCCAGGGGAGGTCTGGGGCCAACGTCCTGACTTTC. This translates into CASSGRQGRSGANVLTF.